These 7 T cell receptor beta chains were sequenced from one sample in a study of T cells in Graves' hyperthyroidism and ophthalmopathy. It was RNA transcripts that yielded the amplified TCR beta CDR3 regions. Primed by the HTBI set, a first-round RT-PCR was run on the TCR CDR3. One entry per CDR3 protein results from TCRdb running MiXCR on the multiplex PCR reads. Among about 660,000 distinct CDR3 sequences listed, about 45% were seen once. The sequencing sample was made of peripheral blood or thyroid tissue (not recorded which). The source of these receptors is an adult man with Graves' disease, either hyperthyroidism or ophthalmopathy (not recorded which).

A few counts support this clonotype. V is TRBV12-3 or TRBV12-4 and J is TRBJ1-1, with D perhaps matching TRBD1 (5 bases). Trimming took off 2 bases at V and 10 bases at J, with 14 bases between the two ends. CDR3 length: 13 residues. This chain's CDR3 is CASSLSQGGSAFF. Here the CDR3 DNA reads TGTGCCAGCAGTTTATCCCAGGGAGGTTCAGCTTTCTTT.

The DNA for the CDR3 is TGTGCCAGCAGCCGAGGACAGGGCCAAGGTGGCTACACCTTC. It specifies CASSRGQGQGGYTF. The chain combines TRBV9 with TRBJ1-2; 8 bases agree with TRBD1. There are 14 residues in the CDR3. CDR1 and CDR2 from the germline V gene are SGDLS and YYNGEE. With V trimmed by 4 bases and J by 7 bases, 9 bases remained unmatched.

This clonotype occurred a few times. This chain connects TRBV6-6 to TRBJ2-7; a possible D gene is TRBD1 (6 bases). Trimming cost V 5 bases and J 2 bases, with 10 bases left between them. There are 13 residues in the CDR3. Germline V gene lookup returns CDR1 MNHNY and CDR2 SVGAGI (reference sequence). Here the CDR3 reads CASSEGDTYEQYF. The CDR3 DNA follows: TGTGCCAGCAGTGAAGGGGACACCTACGAGCAGTACTTC.

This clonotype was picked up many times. The CDR3 coding sequence is TGTGCCACCAGCAGAGATAAGGGAAACACCATATATTTT. It yields the protein CATSRDKGNTIYF. The chain uses TRBV15 and TRBJ1-3; D is ambiguous. Trimming removed 0 bases from V and 4 bases from J, with 4 bases in between. In germline, CDR1 is LNHNV, CDR2 YYDKDF (reference sequence). The CDR3 runs to 13 residues.

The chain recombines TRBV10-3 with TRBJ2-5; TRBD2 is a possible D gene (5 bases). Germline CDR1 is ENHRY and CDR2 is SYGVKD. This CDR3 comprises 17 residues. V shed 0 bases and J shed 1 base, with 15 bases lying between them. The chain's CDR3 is CAISESRSTSRQETQYF. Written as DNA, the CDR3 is TGTGCCATCAGTGAGTCGAGATCTACTAGTCGCCAAGAGACCCAGTACTTC.

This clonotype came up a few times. Here the CDR3 DNA reads TGTGCCAGCAGTGTCGGTCCCGGTGAAAAACTGTTTTTT. Its protein product is CASSVGPGEKLFF. V usage is TRBV12-3 or TRBV12-4 and J usage is TRBJ1-4, with D unresolved. The V gene lost 5 bases and the J gene lost 7 bases, with 11 bases spanning the gap. This CDR3 has 13 residues.

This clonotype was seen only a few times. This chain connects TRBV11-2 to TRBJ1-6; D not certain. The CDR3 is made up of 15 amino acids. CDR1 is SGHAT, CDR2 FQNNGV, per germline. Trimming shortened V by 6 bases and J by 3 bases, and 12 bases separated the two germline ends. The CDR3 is CASSLYGHYNSPLHF. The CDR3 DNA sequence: TGTGCCAGCAGTTTATACGGGCACTATAATTCACCCCTCCACTTT.